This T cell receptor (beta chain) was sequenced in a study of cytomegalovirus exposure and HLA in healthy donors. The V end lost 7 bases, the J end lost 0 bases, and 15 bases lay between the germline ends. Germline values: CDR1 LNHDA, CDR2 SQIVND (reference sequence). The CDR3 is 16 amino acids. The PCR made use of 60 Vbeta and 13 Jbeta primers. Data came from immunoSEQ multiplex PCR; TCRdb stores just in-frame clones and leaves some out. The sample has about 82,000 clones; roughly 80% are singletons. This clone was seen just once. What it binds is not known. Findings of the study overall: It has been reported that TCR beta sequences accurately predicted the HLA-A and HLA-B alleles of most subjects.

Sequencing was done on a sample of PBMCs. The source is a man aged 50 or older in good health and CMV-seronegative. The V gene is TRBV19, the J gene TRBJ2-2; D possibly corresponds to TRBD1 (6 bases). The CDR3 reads CASTSPGASNTGELFF. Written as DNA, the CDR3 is TGTGCCAGTACTTCTCCAGGGGCCTCGAACACCGGGGAGCTGTTTTTT.